These 26 T cell receptor beta chains were sequenced from one sample in a study of identical twins. From the 5' RACE reads, TCRdb called clonotypes with MiXCR, one entry per CDR3 protein. The sample lists some 320,000 distinct CDR3 sequences, 12% occurring once. These data were also filed under a second study, of yellow fever vaccine responses in identical twins.

Sequencing was performed on CD8+ T cells sorted from blood. All receptors come from a woman between 18 and 30 years old in good health.

The chain has TRBV4-1 and TRBJ1-5, with D possibly TRBD1 on 5 matching bases. Germline V gene sequence: CDR1 MGHRA, CDR2 YSYEKL. The CDR3 is 15 amino acids. V lost 0 bases to trimming and J lost 3 bases, with 9 bases between them. CDR3 nucleotides: TGCGCCAGCAGCCAAGAGGAGGGGTCCAATCAGCCCCAGCATTTT. The encoded protein is CASSQEEGSNQPQHF.

The table lists this clonotype with a few counts. V and J are TRBV27 and TRBJ2-3; a possible D gene is TRBD2 (6 bases). The CDR3 has 19 residues. V lost 5 bases and J lost 3, with 27 bases in between. Germline CDR1 MNHEY, CDR2 SMNVEV (reference sequence). The CDR3, as DNA: TGTGCCAGCAGTCCCCGACTTAGTTGGCAGGGAGGTTGGACAGATACGCAGTATTTT. It translates to CASSPRLSWQGGWTDTQYF.

V gene TRBV15 combines with J gene TRBJ2-1; possible D gene TRBD1, 6 bases. The germline V and J ends were trimmed by 3 bases and 7 bases, with 19 bases remaining between them. This CDR3 has 16 amino acids. Per germline, CDR1 LNHNV and CDR2 YYDKDF (reference sequence). The CDR3 DNA is TGTGCCACCAGCAGTCCGGGACACCTACCAGTAAATGAGCAGTTCTTC. It yields the protein CATSSPGHLPVNEQFF.

This clonotype was counted only a few times. The gene calls are TRBV12-3 or TRBV12-4 and TRBJ2-1; D may be TRBD1 (6 bases). This CDR3 comprises 13 residues. Trimming removed 5 bases from V and 7 bases from J, with 12 bases in between. The CDR3 sequence is CASSQGQQNEQFF. The CDR3 region has the DNA TGTGCCAGCAGTCAAGGACAGCAGAATGAGCAGTTCTTC.

The chain is built from TRBV20-1 and TRBJ2-5, with 12 bases that match TRBD2. CDR1 is DFQATT, CDR2 SNEGSKA, per germline (reference sequence). Losses at the gene ends were 5 bases for V and 4 bases for J; bases not matched to a gene: 8. The CDR3 is 15 residues long. CDR3 in DNA: TGCAGTGCTGTCTCTAGCGGGAGGGGCGGAGAGACCCAGTACTTC. This sequence encodes CSAVSSGRGGETQYF.

This clonotype was seen more than once but under ten times. V and J are TRBV11-2 and TRBJ2-7, with 11 bases aligning to TRBD1. The V segment lost 5 bases and the J segment 7 bases; nucleotides outside the gene matches: 7. Germline values: CDR1 SGHAT, CDR2 FQNNGV. CDR3 length equals 14 residues. The chain's CDR3 is CASSAGTGGSEQYV. In nucleotides, the CDR3 is TGTGCCAGCAGCGCCGGGACAGGGGGATCTGAGCAGTACGTC.

This clonotype was found many times. This rearrangement joins TRBV5-1 to TRBJ2-3; TRBD1 aligns across 7 bases. V was clipped by 4 bases and J by 4 bases; unmatched bases: 9. CDR1 is SGHRS, CDR2 YFSETQ, per germline. The CDR3 spans 15 residues. The DNA for the CDR3 is TGCGCCAGCAGCCCGGTCGACAGGGATTCAGATACGCAGTATTTT. Translation: CASSPVDRDSDTQYF. Combining the CDR3 with reference TRBV5-1 and TRBJ2-3 gives the whole variable domain KAGVTQTPRYLIKTRGQQVTLSCSPISGHRSVSWYQQTPGQGLQFLFEYFSETQRNKGNFPGRFSGRQFSNSRSEMNVSTLELGDSALYLCASSPVDRDSDTQYFGPGTRLTVL.

The V gene is TRBV29-1, the J gene TRBJ2-1; 9 bases are shared with TRBD2. This CDR3 has 15 amino acids. V dropped 2 bases and J dropped 5; count of bases not matched to a gene: 7. Germline CDR1 reads SQVTM; CDR2 reads ANQGSEA. DNA for the CDR3: TGCAGCGTTGAATGGGCGGGAGGGCCTAACAATGAGCAGTTCTTC. This encodes CSVEWAGGPNNEQFF.

V is TRBV27 and J is TRBJ2-1; D may match TRBD1 or TRBD2 (5 bases each). Between the trimmed V and J ends, which lost 0 bases and 6 bases, there was a span of 9 bases. The CDR3 totals 14 residues. CDR1 is MNHEY, CDR2 SMNVEV, per germline (reference sequence). The CDR3 here is CASSLSEGPNEQFF. As DNA, the CDR3 is TGTGCCAGCAGTTTATCAGAGGGGCCCAATGAGCAGTTCTTC.

This clonotype was seen only a few times. The V gene is TRBV6-5, the J gene TRBJ1-6, with D hard to call. The germline gives CDR1 MNHEY, CDR2 SVGAGI. CDR3 length equals 15 residues. V was shortened by 7 bases and J by 7 bases, with 17 bases between the two germline ends. The CDR3 here is CASTFGVGGNSPLHF. The CDR3 DNA follows: TGTGCCAGCACTTTTGGGGTAGGCGGCAATTCACCCCTCCACTTT.

This clonotype has only a few counts. The rearrangement links TRBV11-2 to TRBJ2-2; D possibly corresponds to TRBD1 (5 bases). Trimming removed 5 bases from V and 0 bases from J, with 13 bases in between. CDR1 and CDR2 (germline): SGHAT, FQNNGV. The CDR3 is 16 residues long. This CDR3 is CASSLMTVSNTGELFF. Here the CDR3 DNA reads TGTGCCAGCAGCCTAATGACAGTGTCGAACACCGGGGAGCTGTTTTTT. The full variable domain, its missing parts supplied by reference TRBV11-2 and TRBJ2-2, is EAGVAQSPRYKIIEKRQSVAFWCNPISGHATLYWYQQILGQGPKLLIQFQNNGVVDDSQLPKDRFSAERLKGVDSTLKIQPAKLEDSAVYLCASSLMTVSNTGELFFGEGSRLTVL.

This chain links TRBV7-7 with TRBJ2-3, with D maybe TRBD1 (6 bases). The V end was cut by 5 bases, the J end by 6 bases, with 15 bases between. The CDR3 loop spans 14 amino acids. Germline V gene lookup returns CDR1 SSHAT and CDR2 FNYEAQ (reference sequence). CDR3 in amino acids: CASSRPLRGDTQYF. The DNA of the CDR3 is TGTGCCAGCAGCCGACCATTAAGGGGGGATACGCAGTATTTT.

The V call is TRBV21-1, the J call TRBJ2-1; the table's D call of TRBD1 was not tested on the DNA. TRBV21-1 is listed as a pseudogene. This CDR3 spans 16 amino acids. CDR3: CASSTQGRASVNEQFF. Written as DNA, the CDR3 is TGTGCCAGCAGCACCCAGGGGCGAGCGTCCGTAAATGAGCAGTTCTTC.

This clonotype was observed a handful of times. This sequence joins TRBV5-1 and TRBJ2-1; unclear D gene. The length of the CDR3 is 13 residues. V was clipped by 4 bases and J by 0 bases, with 5 bases between them. CDR1 is SGHRS and CDR2 is YFSETQ in the germline V gene. The CDR3 sequence is CASSVNSYNEQFF. CDR3 coding DNA: TGCGCCAGCAGCGTAAACTCCTACAATGAGCAGTTCTTC.

This clonotype has a handful of counts. At one end, the junction sequence differs from germline, possibly due to a read error. V is TRBV7-9 and J is TRBJ2-1, with D maybe TRBD2 (6 bases). The length of the CDR3 is 15 residues. Germline CDR1 is SEHNR and CDR2 is FQNEAQ (reference sequence). As DNA, the CDR3 is TGTGCCAGCAGCTTAGCGCGGGGCTCCCACAATGAGCAGTTCTTC. It encodes CASSLARGSHNEQFF.

This clonotype was picked up a small number of times. This rearrangement joins TRBV11-2 to TRBJ2-2; no clear D. Germline V CDR1 and CDR2: SGHAT, FQNNGV. The CDR3 spans 17 residues. Trimming removed 0 bases from V and 0 bases from J, with 11 bases in between. The CDR3 is CASSLDRANPNTGELFF. DNA of the CDR3: TGTGCCAGCAGCTTAGATCGGGCGAACCCGAACACCGGGGAGCTGTTTTTT.

The gene calls are TRBV28 and TRBJ2-5, with 10 bases that match TRBD2. The germline V gene encodes CDR1 MDHEN and CDR2 SYDVKM. The junction had 11 bases not matched to a gene; V was cut back by 5 bases and J by 5 bases. The CDR3 is 16 residues long. The CDR3 reads CASSPPGLAGVETQYF. The CDR3, as DNA: TGTGCCAGCAGTCCACCTGGGCTAGCGGGAGTGGAGACCCAGTACTTC.

On this clonotype itself: Germline and junction disagree at one end, which may indicate a read error. The chain joins TRBV20-1 to TRBJ2-7; 12 bases are shared with TRBD2. The germline CDR1 and CDR2 sequences are DFQATT and SNEGSKA (reference sequence). The CDR3 consists of 16 residues. In DNA, the CDR3 is TGCTGTGCTAGAGACTTAGCTAGCGGGAGGGCGGGGGAGCAGTACTTC. It encodes CCARDLASGRAGEQYF.

The V and J genes are TRBV28 and TRBJ2-3, with 8 bases aligning to TRBD1. Germline V gene lookup returns CDR1 MDHEN and CDR2 SYDVKM. The J segment lost 4 bases and the V segment lost 6 bases, leaving 6 bases of the junction unmatched. This CDR3 has 14 amino acids. The CDR3, as DNA: TGTGCCAGCAGCCGAGACAGGGGACCAGATACGCAGTATTTT. It encodes CASSRDRGPDTQYF.

This chain links TRBV24-1 with TRBJ2-1, with TRBD2 matching 8 bases. J lost 5 bases, V lost 0 bases, and 5 bases had no gene match. Germline V gene lookup returns CDR1 KGHDR and CDR2 SFDVKD. CDR3 size: 16 residues. CDR3 nucleotides: TGTGCCACCAGTGATTTGAGGCTAGCGGGTAACAATGAGCAGTTCTTC. Its protein is CATSDLRLAGNNEQFF.

This clonotype was observed a handful of times. This rearrangement joins TRBV4-1 to TRBJ2-2, with TRBD1 identical over 8 bases. The J segment lost 7 bases and the V segment lost 5 bases, leaving 6 bases of the junction unmatched. Germline V gene sequence: CDR1 MGHRA, CDR2 YSYEKL. The CDR3 is 14 amino acids. The CDR3 is CASSVDRVNGELFF. The CDR3 DNA follows: TGCGCCAGCAGCGTGGACAGGGTAAACGGGGAGCTGTTTTTT.

This sequence joins TRBV10-3 and TRBJ2-3; 7 nucleotides agree with TRBD1. Trimming removed 10 bases from V and 0 bases from J; junction bases left unmatched: 4. The CDR3 has 13 residues. Germline CDR1 is ENHRY and CDR2 is SYGVKD. CDR3 coding DNA: TGTGCCAACCGGGACAGTAGCACAGATACGCAGTATTTT. Translation: CANRDSSTDTQYF.

This clonotype has just a few counts. This sequence joins TRBV6-5 and TRBJ1-2; D remains unclear. With 2 bases removed from V and 6 bases from J, the gap between germline ends came to 10 bases. Germline-derived CDR1 and CDR2 are MNHEY and SVGAGI. CDR3 size: 13 residues. CDR3 residues: CASSYDIMDGYTF. In nucleotides, the CDR3 is TGTGCCAGCAGTTACGACATTATGGATGGCTACACCTTC.

There are a few counts of this clonotype. This chain joins TRBV9 and TRBJ2-3; D possibly corresponds to TRBD2 (5 bases). The CDR3 is made up of 15 amino acids. Germline lookup yields CDR1 SGDLS and CDR2 YYNGEE. The V and J ends lost 1 base and 0 bases respectively, with 9 bases between them. CDR3 loop: CASSVSGDSTDTQYF. In DNA form, the CDR3 reads TGTGCCAGCAGCGTAAGCGGAGACAGCACAGATACGCAGTATTTT.

This clonotype was seen a handful of times. V gene TRBV12-3 or TRBV12-4 combines with J gene TRBJ2-3, with 10 bases lining up with TRBD2. The V gene end was trimmed by 7 bases and the J gene end by 5 bases; junction bases not matched to a gene: 15. The CDR3 sequence is 17 residues long. The CDR3 nucleotides are TGTGCCAGCACCAACCACCCGGCTAGCGGGGGTTTAGATACGCAGTATTTT. This gives the protein CASTNHPASGGLDTQYF.

This chain links TRBV2 with TRBJ2-7; 7 bases agree with TRBD1. V shed 3 bases, J shed 4 bases, and the junction held 3 bases outside the gene matches. CDR3 length equals 13 residues. Germline V CDR1 and CDR2: SNHLY, FYNNEI. In DNA, the CDR3 is TGTGCCAGCAGTGATGGACAGGTTTACGAGCAGTACTTC. It codes for CASSDGQVYEQYF.